Listed below are T cell receptor beta chains from one sample, sequenced in a study of CD8 T cells in Susac syndrome. TCRdb reanalysed the immunoSEQ multiplex PCR reads using MiXCR and keeps one entry per CDR3 protein. Of about 110,000 distinct CDR3 sequences in the sample, roughly 94% were seen once. The sample comprised CD8+ T cells from PBMCs. These receptors were obtained from a human donor with Susac syndrome. The CDR3 runs from the conserved cysteine through the conserved F or W. Each record gives: clone size, V gene, D gene, J gene, CDR3 DNA, CDR3 protein. A D gene is named only where the DNA matches it firmly. Clone size is given for some rows only: seen once, a few or many times, or a class if the clone is expanded.

>.|TRBV7-8|TRBD1|TRBJ1-2
TGTGCCAGCACGGGACAGCTTAACTATGGCTACACCTTC
CASTGQLNYGYTF
>.|TRBV4-3|TRBD1|TRBJ1-4
TGCGCCAGCAGCCTAAGGGGGCGACGCGATGAAAAACTGTTTTTT
CASSLRGRRDEKLFF
>once|TRBV25-1|.|TRBJ2-5
TGTGCCAGCAGTGTCAAGCGAGAGACCCAGTACTTC
CASSVKRETQYF
>.|TRBV12-3/TRBV12-4|.|TRBJ2-2
TGTGCCAGCAGATCATCCAAGAGGTGGAGGGACACCGGGGAGCTGTTTTTT
CASRSSKRWRDTGELFF
>.|TRBV3-1|.|TRBJ2-3
TGTGCCAGCAGCCAAGATGAGGGTCTAGGTTATACGCAGTATTTT
CASSQDEGLGYTQYF
>.|TRBV20-1|.|TRBJ2-7
TGCAGTGCTAGGAAGGGTGACCCCTACGAGCAGTACTTC
CSARKGDPYEQYF
>.|TRBV7-3|TRBD2|TRBJ2-2
TGTGCCAGCAGCTTAATCGGTAGCGGGGGGAACACCGGGGAGCTGTTTTTT
CASSLIGSGGNTGELFF
>.|TRBV5-1|TRBD2|TRBJ2-3
TGCGCCAGCAGCTTTCAGCGGGGGAGCACAGATACGCAGTATTTT
CASSFQRGSTDTQYF
>.|TRBV3-1|.|TRBJ2-3
TGTGCCAGCAGCCAAGAAGGGCTTGTGGGAGATACGCAGTATTTT
CASSQEGLVGDTQYF
>.|TRBV5-4|TRBD2|TRBJ2-2
TGTGCCAGCAGCTTGGGACTAGCGGGGCCTACCGGGGAGCTGTTTTTT
CASSLGLAGPTGELFF
>.|TRBV12-3/TRBV12-4|.|TRBJ1-1
TGTGCCAGCAGTTTACAGGGTGGCACTGAAGCTTTCTTT
CASSLQGGTEAFF
>once|TRBV10-3|.|TRBJ1-1
TGTGCCACCAGGACCCACGGGGCCAACACTGAAGCTTTCTTT
CATRTHGANTEAFF
>.|TRBV6-5|.|TRBJ1-1
TGTGCCAGCAGTTACTCAACAGTGAACACTGAAGCTTTCTTT
CASSYSTVNTEAFF
>.|TRBV3-1|.|TRBJ2-3
TGTGCCAGCAGCCAAGATTTGGCTACGAGTTTCACAGATACGCAGTATTTT
CASSQDLATSFTDTQYF
>.|TRBV25-1|TRBD1|TRBJ1-2
TGTGCCAGTACTGGGGGGGACAGGGGCTATGGCTACACCTTC
CASTGGDRGYGYTF
>.|TRBV7-9|.|TRBJ2-1
TGTGCCAGCACCGGGCTACGGGGGAGCTCCTACAATGAGCAGTTCTTC
CASTGLRGSSYNEQFF
>.|TRBV5-1|.|TRBJ1-6
TGCGCCAGCAGCAGTTCGTGGGCAGGTGAAAATTCACCCCTCCACTTT
CASSSSWAGENSPLHF
>.|TRBV20-1|TRBD1|TRBJ1-1
TGCAGTGCCACACAGGGGGCAGGCACTGAAGCTTTCTTT
CSATQGAGTEAFF
>.|TRBV20-1|.|TRBJ2-7
TGCAGTGCTAGAGATCTTACAGGGACCTACGAGCAGTACTTC
CSARDLTGTYEQYF
>.|TRBV7-9|.|TRBJ1-1
TGTGCCAGCAGCTTTGGACGGCTAAACACTGAAGCTTTCTTT
CASSFGRLNTEAFF
>once|TRBV5-6|TRBD1|TRBJ2-4
TGTGCCAGCAGCTTGGCCGCAGGGGGCGCTGACATTCAGTACTTC
CASSLAAGGADIQYF
>.|TRBV27|.|TRBJ1-1
TGTGCCAGCAGTTTAGAGGGGTCCACTGAAGCTTTCTTT
CASSLEGSTEAFF